The 25 T cell receptor beta chains below were found in one sample sequenced in a study of metastatic and nonmetastatic thyroid tumors. Using MiXCR, TCRdb reanalyzed the PCR reads. The sample holds roughly 81,000 clones, approximately 9% seen once. No treatment had been given to any patient before thyroid surgery. The sample consisted of blood. These receptors came from a female donor with papillary thyroid cancer or a benign thyroid nodule (not recorded which). Some clones in this sample may be carry-over from other donors' samples.

This clone was recorded at least ten times. This chain uses TRBV5-4 with TRBJ2-7; D may correspond to TRBD1 or TRBD2 (5 bases each). CDR3 length: 15 residues. From germline, CDR1 is SGHNT and CDR2 YYREEE (reference sequence). V was pared by 4 bases and J by 2 bases, with 16 bases between. CDR3: CASSPTGTIAYEQYF. CDR3 coding DNA: TGTGCCAGCAGCCCCACCGGGACCATAGCCTACGAGCAGTACTTC.

The chain has TRBV6-1 and TRBJ2-7; no clear D. V was pared by 9 bases and J by 2 bases, with 14 bases between. The CDR3 covers 13 residues. Germline lookup yields CDR1 MNHNS and CDR2 SASEGT. The CDR3 region is CASGRQTPYEQYF. Here the CDR3 DNA reads TGTGCCAGTGGACGCCAGACTCCCTACGAGCAGTACTTC.

This clone was found many times. This chain links TRBV6-1 with TRBJ1-4; D may be TRBD1 (5 bases). The germline CDR1 and CDR2 sequences are MNHNS and SASEGT. This CDR3 comprises 14 residues. Trimming left V 5 bases short and J 7 bases short, with 14 bases between. CDR3 DNA: TGTGCCAGCAGTTCAGGGAGTACCTCTGAAAAACTGTTTTTT. As protein: CASSSGSTSEKLFF.

This clone was seen repeatedly, ten times or more. J is TRBJ1-5 and V is TRBV20-1; 9 bases match TRBD1. Trimming took 3 bases from V and 4 from J; bases not matched to a gene: 7. This CDR3 spans 15 amino acids. Germline loops: CDR1 DFQATT, CDR2 SNEGSKA (reference sequence). The CDR3 nucleotides read TGCAGTGCTAGGTCGGGACAGGGATTGAATCAGCCCCAGCATTTT. Protein product: CSARSGQGLNQPQHF.

The chain carries TRBV15 and TRBJ2-3; 8 bases fit TRBD2. Looked up from germline, CDR1 is LNHNV and CDR2 is YYDKDF (reference sequence). Germline trimming cut 1 base from V and 3 bases from J; bases unmatched to any gene: 3. The CDR3 covers 15 residues. CDR3 protein: CATSRGLAGTDTQYF. In DNA, the CDR3 is TGTGCCACCAGCAGAGGGTTAGCGGGGACAGATACGCAGTATTTT. Based on the CDR3 plus reference TRBV15 and TRBJ2-3, the full variable domain is DAMVIQNPRYQVTQFGKPVTLSCSQTLNHNVMYWYQQKSSQAPKLLFHYYDKDFNNEADTPDNFQSRRPNTSFCFLDIRSPGLGDTAMYLCATSRGLAGTDTQYFGPGTRLTVL.

V is TRBV19 and J is TRBJ1-2, with TRBD1 matching 7 bases. The CDR3 contains 14 residues. Trimming at V came to 6 bases and at J to 4 bases, leaving 8 bases not matched to a gene. The germline V gene has CDR1 LNHDA and CDR2 SQIVND (reference sequence). This CDR3 reads CASSPTGQAYGYTF. The CDR3 bases are TGTGCCAGTAGCCCGACAGGGCAGGCCTATGGCTACACCTTC.

This clone was detected ten times or more. The chain carries TRBV2 and TRBJ1-2; weak D call: TRBD1 (5 bases). CDR1 and CDR2 (germline): SNHLY, FYNNEI. The CDR3 sequence is 15 residues long. V was shortened by 2 bases and J by 4 bases, with 14 bases between the two germline ends. CDR3 protein: CASSERAQGLYGYTF. The CDR3 coding sequence is TGTGCCAGCAGTGAAAGGGCTCAGGGACTCTATGGCTACACCTTC.

V is TRBV7-2 and J is TRBJ2-5; D is possibly TRBD2 (5 bases). The CDR3 contains 15 residues. The V gene lost 5 bases and the J gene lost 5 bases, with 18 bases spanning the gap. Germline V gene data show CDR1 as SGHTA and CDR2 as FQGNSA. CDR3 amino acids: CASSPTLVGMETQYF. The CDR3 DNA follows: TGTGCCAGCAGCCCAACACTAGTGGGGATGGAGACCCAGTACTTC.

This clone turned up a few times. The genes are TRBV6-4 and TRBJ1-6; D gene ambiguous. Trimming pared 9 bases from V and 0 bases from J, leaving 15 bases between. CDR1 is MRHNA, CDR2 SNTAGT, per germline. There are 16 residues in the CDR3. The CDR3 DNA reads TGTGCCAGAAGTCCCTATTTCAGCTCCTATAATTCACCCCTCCACTTT. Translated, it gives CARSPYFSSYNSPLHF.

This clone has ten or more counts. The rearrangement joins TRBV6-6 to TRBJ2-1; D is unclear. V lost 0 bases, J lost 7 bases, and 4 bases lay in between. The V gene's germline CDR1 is MNHNY and CDR2 SVGAGI (reference sequence). The CDR3 loop spans 12 amino acids. The CDR3 loop reads CASSYSINEQFF. As DNA, the CDR3 is TGTGCCAGCAGTTACTCGATTAATGAGCAGTTCTTC.

Points on this clone: A read error may be the cause here, since a much bigger clone is one base away. This chain connects TRBV19 to TRBJ2-1; tentative D call: TRBD1 (6 bases). The CDR3 is 12 residues long. The germline gives CDR1 LNHDA, CDR2 SQIVND (reference sequence). The CDR3 region is CASSNRANDQFF. CDR3 bases: TGTGCCAGTAGTAACAGGGCCAATGATCAGTTCTTC.

This chain joins TRBV28 and TRBJ2-5, with a possible D match to TRBD2 (6 bases). The CDR3 totals 15 residues. The germline gives CDR1 MDHEN, CDR2 SYDVKM. Trimming took 3 bases from V and 3 from J, leaving 14 bases between them. DNA of the CDR3: TGTGCCAGCAGTTTCCCATCCCCGGGGGAAGAGACCCAGTACTTC. Translating gives CASSFPSPGEETQYF.

Ten or more counts support this clone. This chain links TRBV4-1 with TRBJ1-5; D gene uncertain. V was pared by 0 bases and J by 3 bases, with 12 bases between. This CDR3 is built from 16 residues. The germline gives CDR1 MGHRA, CDR2 YSYEKL. CDR3 region: CASSQDSAVVNQPQHF. Written as DNA, the CDR3 is TGCGCCAGCAGCCAAGATTCGGCAGTCGTCAATCAGCCCCAGCATTTT.

This clone was seen ten or more times. This sequence joins TRBV6-6 and TRBJ2-3; 15 positions agree with TRBD2. Unmatched junction bases numbered 12, after V lost 5 bases and J lost 6 bases. The CDR3 covers 18 residues. The germline V gene has CDR1 MNHNY and CDR2 SVGAGI (reference sequence). CDR3 DNA: TGTGCCAGCAGTAACAGGGGGCTGGGACTAGCGGGAGGCGATACGCAGTATTTT. This translates into CASSNRGLGLAGGDTQYF.

This clone was recorded at least ten times. J is TRBJ2-3 and V is TRBV7-3; D could derive from TRBD1 or TRBD2 (5 bases each). CDR3 length: 13 residues. V dropped 2 bases and J dropped 5 bases, with 8 bases sitting between them. The germline gives CDR1 SGHTA, CDR2 FQGTGA. The CDR3: CASSLQGRDTQYF. In nucleotides, the CDR3 is TGTGCCAGCAGCTTACAGGGACGAGATACGCAGTATTTT.

This clone showed up many times. The J gene is TRBJ2-2, the V gene TRBV4-1; D gene ambiguous. The germline CDR1 and CDR2 sequences are MGHRA and YSYEKL. The CDR3 runs to 18 residues. Trimming left V 0 bases short and J 6 bases short, with 20 bases between. The CDR3 loop is CASSQDNGLSLSAGELFF. The CDR3 bases are TGCGCCAGCAGCCAAGATAACGGCCTTTCGCTATCGGCCGGGGAGCTGTTTTTT.

The sample holds many counts of this clone. The genes are TRBV9 and TRBJ1-3; D is possibly TRBD1 (5 bases). This CDR3 contains 18 residues. Trimming stripped 0 bases from V and 0 bases from J, with 16 bases between. CDR1 and CDR2 from the germline V gene are SGDLS and YYNGEE. In nucleotides, the CDR3 is TGTGCCAGCAGCGTAGACGGAGAGGGGCAACGCTCTGGAAACACCATATATTTT. It codes for CASSVDGEGQRSGNTIYF.

This clone was detected many times. The gene calls are TRBV20-1 and TRBJ2-5, with 9 bases identical to TRBD1. Per the germline V gene, CDR1 is DFQATT and CDR2 is SNEGSKA (reference sequence). The CDR3 totals 13 residues. V lost 3 bases, J lost 5 bases, and 4 bases stayed unmatched. In nucleotides, the CDR3 is TGCAGTGCTAGTAACAGGGGGCGGGAGACCCAGTACTTC. Translation gives CSASNRGRETQYF.

This clone came up many times. The chain has TRBV11-2 and TRBJ1-2, with 7 nucleotides matching TRBD1. There are 17 residues in the CDR3. J gave up 2 bases and V 3 bases, and 12 bases lay outside the gene matches. Germline V lookup: CDR1 SGHAT, CDR2 FQNNGV. The chain's CDR3 is CASSLGPNRGQNYGYTF. CDR3 nucleotides: TGTGCCAGCAGCTTGGGTCCCAACAGGGGACAGAACTATGGCTACACCTTC.

This clone was found many times. The chain links TRBV5-1 to TRBJ2-3; D gene ambiguous. Germline assignment: CDR1 SGHRS and CDR2 YFSETQ. Trimming took 1 base from V and 0 from J, leaving 9 bases between them. The CDR3 length is 15 residues. The CDR3 sequence is CASSLQGPSTDTQYF. The CDR3 DNA sequence: TGCGCCAGCAGCTTGCAAGGGCCCAGCACAGATACGCAGTATTTT.

There are many counts of this clone. The chain recombines TRBV30 with TRBJ2-7; D unclear. The length of the CDR3 is 10 residues. Germline loops: CDR1 GTSNPN, CDR2 SVGIG (reference sequence). V lost 5 bases and J 2 bases, leaving 4 bases between the germline ends. Here the CDR3 reads CAWRPYEQYF. In nucleotides, the CDR3 is TGTGCCTGGCGACCCTACGAGCAGTACTTC.

This clone was seen more than once but under ten times. The genes are TRBV13 and TRBJ2-5; 9 bases match TRBD2. CDR1 PRHDT and CDR2 FYEKMQ come from the germline V gene (reference sequence). The CDR3 runs to 16 residues. The V and J ends lost 3 bases and 9 bases, in that order; junction bases with no gene match: 14. The CDR3 nucleotides read TGTGCCAGCAGCTTGAGTCTGAGCGGGGGGCCTATCGCCCAGTACTTC. It is translated as CASSLSLSGGPIAQYF.

The table lists this clone with many counts. This sequence joins TRBV19 and TRBJ1-2; TRBD1 might be the D (5 bases). The CDR3 totals 12 residues. Germline CDR1 and CDR2: LNHDA and SQIVND (reference sequence). Trimming pared 10 bases from V and 2 bases from J, leaving 11 bases between. The CDR3 sequence is CATTRDNYGYTF. For the CDR3, the DNA is TGTGCCACAACGCGGGACAACTATGGCTACACCTTC.

This clone was counted between two and nine times. This chain links TRBV27 with TRBJ1-5; maybe TRBD1 (6 bases). This CDR3 is 15 amino acids long. CDR1 MNHEY and CDR2 SMNVEV come from the germline V gene (reference sequence). V gave up 5 bases and J gave up 3 bases, with 14 bases separating them. This CDR3 reads CASSLTGSDNQPQHF. DNA of the CDR3: TGTGCCAGCAGTCTTACAGGGAGTGACAATCAGCCCCAGCATTTT.

J is TRBJ2-7 and V is TRBV3-1; D uncertain. V was clipped by 3 bases and J by 4 bases, with 10 bases between them. CDR3 length: 13 amino acids. Germline loops: CDR1 LGHDT, CDR2 YNNKEL (reference sequence). The CDR3 nucleotides are TGTGCCAGCAGCCACTCCCCAGTGTACGAGCAGTACTTC. Translation: CASSHSPVYEQYF.